This T cell receptor (beta chain) was captured in a study of PD-1 blockade in classical Hodgkin lymphoma. Whole-study results and caveats: Relapsed/refractory patients reportedly had the lowest baseline TCR diversity, below newly diagnosed patients, who were below healthy donors. Why the repertoires differ is still unclear, perhaps disease activity or prior therapy. Among the patients, those starting nivolumab under 1 year after ASCT were excluded.

Worth noting for this clone: What it recognizes is unknown.

This CDR3 is 14 amino acids long. Germline loops: CDR1 SQVTM, CDR2 ANQGSEA. The ends were cut back, 7 bases at V and 4 bases at J, with 19 bases in the middle. Profiling relied on immunoSEQ multiplex PCR, and the TCRdb table lists in-frame clones only, not all of them. The data show over 85,000 clones, with roughly 79% seen just once and under 20% held by the top ten. Autologous stem cell transplantation was followed by relapse in every patient, and brentuximab vedotin exposure varied. This TCR was recovered from a human donor with classical Hodgkin lymphoma. This specimen was peripheral blood mononuclear cells (PBMCs), taken before the second cycle of nivolumab. The V gene is TRBV29-1, the J gene TRBJ1-2; D ambiguous. The CDR3 sequence is CSARGGKGSYGYTF. The CDR3, as DNA: TGCAGCGCCCGAGGTGGTAAGGGCAGCTATGGCTACACCTTC.